The TCR beta chain under discussion was sequenced for a study of blood T cell repertoires in COVID-19. Turning to the study itself: Samples taken during acute and convalescent COVID-19 were collected in the United States, Italy and Spain.

V lost 2 bases and J 3 bases, leaving 11 bases between the germline ends. CDR3 length: 15 residues. The germline CDR1 and CDR2 sequences are LNHDA and SQIVND (reference sequence). Libraries were prepared by immunoSEQ multiplex PCR; TCRdb keeps only in-frame clonotypes and omits some of them. The profile shows approximately 35,000 clones, approximately 87% of them singletons. This receptor was identified in a human donor in a cohort sampled during active COVID-19. Material: peripheral blood. V and J are TRBV19 and TRBJ1-5; D unresolved. This CDR3 is CASSISQYSNQPQHF. CDR3 coding DNA: TGTGCCAGTAGTATATCTCAATACTCCAATCAGCCCCAGCATTTT.